This T cell receptor beta chain derives from a study of beta chain features in type 1 diabetes. The authors reverse transcribed all of the isolated RNA, so sequencing captured expressed TCRB transcripts. Only in-frame clones appear in the TCRdb table, and some are missing; sequencing was by immunoSEQ multiplex PCR. Of about 900,000 clones listed, roughly 15% were seen once; the top ten hold about 0.02%. This CDR3 comprises 15 residues. Trimming cost V 6 bases and J 1 base, with 17 bases left between them. The germline gives CDR1 SQVTM, CDR2 ANQGSEA. The sample taken for sequencing was naive CD4+ T cells from blood. The chain uses TRBV29-1 and TRBJ2-3, with D maybe TRBD2 (7 bases). The clonotype comes from a woman between 18 and 29 years old in good health. The CDR3 loop is CSVLGGRGGTDTQYF. The CDR3 DNA reads TGCAGCGTCCTCGGGGGGCGGGGCGGCACAGATACGCAGTATTTT.